This T cell receptor (beta chain) was sequenced during a study of Ad26.COV2.S vaccination and SARS-CoV-2 variants. Stated treatment: around 19 received Ad26.COV2.S at low or high dose, single or two shots; roughly five received placebo; per-sample allocation not given. The study sampled participants on day 63 after the first vaccine or placebo injection. Study results and caveats: CD8+ and CD4+ T cells specific for spike reportedly responded with substantial breadth after vaccination.

About this clone itself: Its antigen is not known.

Here immunoSEQ multiplex PCR was the method, and the copy in TCRdb shows in-frame clones only, minus some. The sample includes a few hundred thousand clones, around four fifths seen only once; the top ten take approximately 7%. The sequenced sample was peripheral blood, obtained in a trial of Ad26.COV2.S vaccine versus placebo. This receptor was identified in a person aged 18-65 years who received the Ad26.COV2.S COVID-19 vaccine or a placebo.

DNA of the CDR3: TGCAGCGTTGCGCGGTCGGGAGATACGCAGTATTTT. Amino acids: CSVARSGDTQYF. The V call is TRBV29-1, the J call TRBJ2-3; no firm D call. This CDR3 comprises 12 residues. Per the germline V gene, CDR1 is SQVTM and CDR2 is ANQGSEA. Deletions cut 4 bases from V and 5 bases from J, with 10 bases between.